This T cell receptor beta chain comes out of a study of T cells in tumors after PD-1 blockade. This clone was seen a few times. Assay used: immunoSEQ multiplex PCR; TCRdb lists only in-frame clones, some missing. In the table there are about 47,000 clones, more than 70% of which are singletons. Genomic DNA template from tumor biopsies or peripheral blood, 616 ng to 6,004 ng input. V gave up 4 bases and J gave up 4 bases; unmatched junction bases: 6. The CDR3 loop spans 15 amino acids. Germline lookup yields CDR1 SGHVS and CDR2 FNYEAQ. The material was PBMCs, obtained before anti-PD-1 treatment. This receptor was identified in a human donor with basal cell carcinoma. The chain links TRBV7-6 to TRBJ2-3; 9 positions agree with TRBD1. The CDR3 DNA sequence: TGTGCCAGCAGCTCCGGGACAGGGAGCGCAGATACGCAGTATTTT. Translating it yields CASSSGTGSADTQYF.